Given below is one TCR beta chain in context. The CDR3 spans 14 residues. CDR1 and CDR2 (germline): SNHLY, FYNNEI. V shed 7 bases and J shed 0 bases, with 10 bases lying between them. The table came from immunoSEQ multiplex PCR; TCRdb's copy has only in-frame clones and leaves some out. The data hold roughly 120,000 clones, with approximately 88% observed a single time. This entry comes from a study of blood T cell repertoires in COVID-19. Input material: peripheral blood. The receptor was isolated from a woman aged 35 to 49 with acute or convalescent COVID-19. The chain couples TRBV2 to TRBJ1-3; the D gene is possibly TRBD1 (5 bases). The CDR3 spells CASKDTTSGNTIYF. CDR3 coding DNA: TGTGCCAGCAAGGACACCACCTCTGGAAACACCATATATTTT.